The subject of this entry is one TCR beta chain. No antigen is known for it. The assay was immunoSEQ multiplex PCR, and TCRdb's table has in-frame clones only and misses some. The sample lists 150,000 to 200,000 clones; roughly 92% were seen once. This record comes from a study of T cell responses to AZD1222 COVID-19 vaccine. Study conclusions and caveats: Donors were largely white British and mainly female; clonal diversity was possibly underestimated.

The germline V gene encodes CDR1 LGHDT and CDR2 YNNKEL (reference sequence). The CDR3 runs 15 residues. The ends were cut back, 4 bases at V and 6 bases at J, with 16 bases in the middle. The chain joins TRBV3-1 (or the pseudogene TRBV3-2) to TRBJ2-1, with D maybe TRBD2 (5 bases). The sample was peripheral blood, taken on day 0 of AZD1222 vaccination. This clonotype was sampled from an adult in good health. CDR3 region: CASSRQRTPSNEQFF. The CDR3 DNA is TGTGCCAGCAGCCGACAAAGGACTCCTTCCAATGAGCAGTTCTTC.